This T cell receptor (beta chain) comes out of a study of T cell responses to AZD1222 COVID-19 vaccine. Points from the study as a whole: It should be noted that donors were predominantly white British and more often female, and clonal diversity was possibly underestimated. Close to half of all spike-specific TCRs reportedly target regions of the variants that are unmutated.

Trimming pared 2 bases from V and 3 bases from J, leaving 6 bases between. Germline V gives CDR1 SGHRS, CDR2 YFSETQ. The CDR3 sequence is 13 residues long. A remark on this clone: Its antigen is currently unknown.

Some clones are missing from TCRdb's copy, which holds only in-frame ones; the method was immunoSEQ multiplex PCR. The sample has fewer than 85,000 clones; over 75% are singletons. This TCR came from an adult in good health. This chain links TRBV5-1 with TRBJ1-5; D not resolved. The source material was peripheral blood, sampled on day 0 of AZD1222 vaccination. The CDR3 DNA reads TGCGCCAGCAGCTTAACGTCCAATCAGCCCCAGCATTTT. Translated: CASSLTSNQPQHF.